This paragraph covers one T cell receptor (beta chain) sequence. As yet, its antigen is unknown. Both 60 Vbeta primers and 13 Jbeta primers went into the PCR. Per the authors' pipeline: A follow-up analysis tallied 70 million to 80 million unique TCR beta chains, roughly 11 million shared. Produced via immunoSEQ multiplex PCR; TCRdb's table is partial and in-frame only. For V, J and clone size, that table is used; D and trimming come from the DNA. Here the sample table reports about 110,000 clones. The record originates from a study of cytomegalovirus exposure and HLA in healthy donors. Study-level points and caveats: Later, an analysis showed that TCR beta chains associated with HLA were more clonally expanded than others that were equally common.

The junction had 4 bases not matched to a gene; V was cut back by 3 bases and J by 2 bases. CDR3 length equals 15 residues. Germline CDR1 MDHEN, CDR2 SYDVKM. The sample taken for sequencing was PBMCs. This sequence joins TRBV28 and TRBJ1-5; 7 bases align to TRBD1. The sequence was obtained from a young man in good health and CMV-seronegative. The CDR3, as DNA: TGTGCCAGCAGTTTTCTCGACAGGGGCAATCAGCCCCAGCATTTT. Encoded protein: CASSFLDRGNQPQHF.